The 9 T cell receptor beta chains below all came from one sample that was sequenced in a study of control samples from healthy donors and cancer patients. The protocol was immunoSEQ multiplex PCR, while the TCRdb copy is restricted to in-frame clones and leaves out a portion. The sample lists approximately 90,000 clones; around 89% were seen once. Sequencing input: blood. The receptor set was obtained from a woman aged 70-85 years in good health.

The genes are TRBV7-2 and TRBJ2-1; tentatively, D is TRBD1 or TRBD2 (5 bases each). Trimming cost V 3 bases and J 7 bases, with 22 bases left between them. CDR1 is SGHTA and CDR2 is FQGNSA in the germline V gene. CDR3 length: 17 amino acids. The CDR3 DNA reads TGTGCCAGCAGCTTCTCCGGGACCACGGGTCGGTCGAATGAGCAGTTCTTC. It yields the protein CASSFSGTTGRSNEQFF. Full variable domain (rest looked up from reference TRBV7-2 and TRBJ2-1): GAGVSQSPSNKVTEKGKDVELRCDPISGHTALYWYRQSLGQGLEFLIYFQGNSAPDKSGLPSDRFSAERTGGSVSTLTIQRTQQEDSAVYLCASSFSGTTGRSNEQFFGPGTRLTVL.

The V gene is TRBV10-1, the J gene TRBJ1-1; 7 bases map to TRBD1. The CDR3 covers 15 residues. Germline V lookup: CDR1 WNHNN, CDR2 SYGVQD (reference sequence). V shed 3 bases and J 1 base; nucleotides not matched to a gene: 5. The CDR3 sequence: CASSDQGVPNTEAFF. The DNA of the CDR3 is TGCGCCAGCAGTGACCAGGGGGTACCGAACACTGAAGCTTTCTTT.

This chain connects TRBV6-5 to TRBJ1-2; D call uncertain. This CDR3 is 13 amino acids long. Trimming stripped 5 bases from V and 4 bases from J, with 11 bases between. CDR1 and CDR2 from the germline V gene are MNHEY and SVGAGI. The CDR3 DNA reads TGTGCCAGCAGTAGAGAACGGACCTATGGCTACACCTTC. This gives the protein CASSRERTYGYTF.

The gene calls are TRBV5-8 and TRBJ1-2; D possibly corresponds to TRBD1 (6 bases). V lost 4 bases and J 3 bases, leaving 10 bases between the germline ends. Looked up from germline, CDR1 is SGHTS and CDR2 is YDEGEE. The CDR3 extends over 13 amino acids. CDR3 sequence (DNA): TGTGCCAGCAGCGTCGGGGGGCACTATGGCTACACCTTC. Translating gives CASSVGGHYGYTF.

V gene TRBV6-6 combines with J gene TRBJ2-1; 7 bases are shared with TRBD1. This CDR3 region has 15 residues. V gave up 7 bases and J gave up 6 bases; unmatched junction bases: 12. Germline-derived CDR1 and CDR2 are MNHNY and SVGAGI (reference sequence). The CDR3 DNA sequence: TGTGCCAGCACTCTAGGGGACAGTCTCCGCAATGAGCAGTTCTTC. Translating gives CASTLGDSLRNEQFF.

The chain recombines TRBV19 with TRBJ1-5, with 10 positions matching TRBD1. The V gene end was trimmed by 5 bases and the J gene end by 2 bases; junction bases not matched to a gene: 0. This CDR3 has 14 amino acids. The germline CDR1 and CDR2 sequences are LNHDA and SQIVND (reference sequence). CDR3 sequence reads: CASSGQGGNQPQHF. DNA for the CDR3: TGTGCCAGTAGTGGACAGGGGGGCAATCAGCCCCAGCATTTT.

The V and J genes are TRBV3-1 (or the pseudogene TRBV3-2) and TRBJ2-1; D gene uncertain. The CDR3 is made up of 12 amino acids. The germline V gene has CDR1 LGHDT and CDR2 YNNKEL (reference sequence). Trimming cost V 1 base and J 7 bases, with 5 bases left between them. The CDR3 DNA sequence: TGTGCCAGCAGCCAAGTCAGAAATGAGCAGTTCTTC. This translates into CASSQVRNEQFF.

The genes are TRBV3-1 (or the pseudogene TRBV3-2) and TRBJ2-5, with 8 bases lining up with TRBD2. Unmatched junction bases numbered 7, after V lost 0 bases and J lost 7 bases. The CDR3 runs 15 residues. Germline lookup yields CDR1 LGHDT and CDR2 YNNKEL (reference sequence). The CDR3: CASSQDTGGQGTQYF. CDR3 nucleotide sequence: TGTGCCAGCAGCCAAGATACGGGGGGGCAGGGGACCCAGTACTTC.

The genes are TRBV25-1 and TRBJ1-2, with 8 positions matching TRBD1. This CDR3 has 12 residues. The trim removed 7 bases at V and 13 bases at J, leaving 11 bases unmatched. Germline CDR1 is MGHDK and CDR2 is SYGVNS. CDR3 amino acids: CASTGQASKITF. The CDR3 DNA sequence: TGTGCCAGCACGGGACAGGCCTCAAAGATCACCTTC.